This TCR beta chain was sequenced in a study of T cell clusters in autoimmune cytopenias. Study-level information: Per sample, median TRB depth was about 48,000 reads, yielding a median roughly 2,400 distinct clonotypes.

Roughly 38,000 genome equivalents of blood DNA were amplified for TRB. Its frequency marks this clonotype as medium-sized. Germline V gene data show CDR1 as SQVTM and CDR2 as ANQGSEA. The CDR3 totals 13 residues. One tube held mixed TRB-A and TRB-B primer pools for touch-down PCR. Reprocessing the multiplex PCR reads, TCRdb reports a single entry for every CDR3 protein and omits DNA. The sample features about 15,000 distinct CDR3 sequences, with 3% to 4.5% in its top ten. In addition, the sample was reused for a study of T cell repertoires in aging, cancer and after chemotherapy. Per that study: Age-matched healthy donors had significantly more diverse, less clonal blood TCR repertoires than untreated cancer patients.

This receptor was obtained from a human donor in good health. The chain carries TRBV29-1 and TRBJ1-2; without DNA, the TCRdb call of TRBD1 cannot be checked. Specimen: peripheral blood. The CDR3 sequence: CSAWTGRNYGYTF.